These 13 T cell receptor beta chains were all obtained from the same sample, sequenced in a study of blood T cell repertoires in COVID-19. Some clones are missing from TCRdb's copy, which holds only in-frame ones; the method was immunoSEQ multiplex PCR. The sample shows roughly 69,000 clones, around 82% of them seen only once. Sequencing was carried out using peripheral blood. The receptor source for this set is a man aged 55 to 69 with COVID-19, enrolled during active disease.

The chain is built from TRBV18 and TRBJ2-3, with 12 bases fitting TRBD1. CDR1 KGHSH and CDR2 LQKENI come from the germline V gene. The CDR3 extends over 16 amino acids. V shed 4 bases, J shed 5 bases, and the junction held 7 bases outside the gene matches. Here the CDR3 DNA reads TGTGCCAGCTCACGAGGGGGACAGGGGGCCGGAGATACGCAGTATTTT. Translated: CASSRGGQGAGDTQYF.

The genes are TRBV9 and TRBJ1-2; possible D gene TRBD1, 6 bases. V dropped 4 bases and J dropped 8 bases, with 18 bases sitting between them. This CDR3 region has 14 residues. Germline loops: CDR1 SGDLS, CDR2 YYNGEE. CDR3 sequence reads: CASSTPTGTRGYTF. The CDR3 nucleotides are TGTGCCAGCAGCACGCCGACCGGGACACGGGGCTACACCTTC.

The rearrangement uses TRBV29-1 and TRBJ2-3, with a tentative D call TRBD1 (5 bases). Germline CDR1 reads SQVTM; CDR2 reads ANQGSEA. Trimming left V 5 bases short and J 2 bases short, with 11 bases between. The CDR3 covers 13 residues. The DNA for the CDR3 is TGCAGCGTTAGGCACAGGAACACAGATACGCAGTATTTT. Protein product: CSVRHRNTDTQYF.

The chain uses TRBV11-2 and TRBJ1-3; D gene ambiguous. The CDR3 covers 14 residues. Germline loops: CDR1 SGHAT, CDR2 FQNNGV. V was clipped by 6 bases and J by 3 bases, with 12 bases between them. CDR3 region: CASRTGIFGNTIYF. In DNA, the CDR3 is TGTGCCAGCAGGACCGGGATTTTTGGAAACACCATATATTTT. Supplemented by reference TRBV11-2 and TRBJ1-3, the full variable domain reads EAGVAQSPRYKIIEKRQSVAFWCNPISGHATLYWYQQILGQGPKLLIQFQNNGVVDDSQLPKDRFSAERLKGVDSTLKIQPAKLEDSAVYLCASRTGIFGNTIYFGEGSWLTVV.

The chain has TRBV2 and TRBJ2-3; TRBD2 might be the D (5 bases). V shed 6 bases and J shed 0 bases, with 10 bases lying between them. CDR3 length equals 14 residues. Germline V lookup: CDR1 SNHLY, CDR2 FYNNEI. The CDR3 sequence is CASRREISTDTQYF. CDR3 DNA sequence: TGTGCCAGCAGGAGGGAGATAAGCACAGATACGCAGTATTTT.

This CDR3 is CASSLHRQGYEQYF. CDR3 in DNA: TGTGCCAGCAGCTTACACCGACAGGGCTACGAGCAGTACTTC. This chain links TRBV11-1 with TRBJ2-7, with 7 bases fitting TRBD1. This CDR3 is 14 amino acids long. Trimming at V came to 2 bases and at J to 3 bases, leaving 4 bases not matched to a gene. Germline-derived CDR1 and CDR2 are SGHAT and FQDESV (reference sequence).

In its sample, this clone was seen once. The chain links TRBV5-6 to TRBJ1-1, with D possibly TRBD1 on 5 matching bases. This CDR3 has 14 residues. V was clipped by 1 base and J by 6 bases, with 13 bases between them. The germline gives CDR1 SGHDT, CDR2 YYEEEE. As DNA, the CDR3 is TGTGCCAGCAGCTTGATTCTTGACAGTGCTGAAGCTTTCTTT. Protein sequence: CASSLILDSAEAFF.

The gene calls are TRBV28 and TRBJ1-1; 9 nucleotides match TRBD1. Germline CDR1 MDHEN, CDR2 SYDVKM. With 5 bases clipped from V and 7 bases from J, the junction kept 8 bases outside the gene matches. The CDR3 consists of 14 residues. The CDR3: CASSPSGQGGEAFF. The DNA for the CDR3 is TGTGCCAGCAGTCCCTCGGGACAGGGCGGTGAAGCTTTCTTT.

The rearrangement uses TRBV7-6 and TRBJ2-3; D perhaps matches TRBD2 (6 bases). The CDR3 totals 15 residues. CDR1 and CDR2 (germline): SGHVS, FNYEAQ. The V end lost 8 bases, the J end lost 2 bases, and 17 bases lay between the germline ends. CDR3 DNA: TGTGCCAGCTCGGGGGTCGGTCTACACACAGATACGCAGTATTTT. Its protein product is CASSGVGLHTDTQYF.

The chain employs TRBV10-2 and TRBJ2-7, with a weak D call TRBD1 (6 bases). V was trimmed by 0 bases and J by 3 bases, leaving 15 bases between them. The CDR3 covers 16 residues. The germline V gene encodes CDR1 WSHSY and CDR2 SAAADI. CDR3 region: CASSESLQGLLYEQYF. CDR3 sequence (DNA): TGCGCCAGCAGTGAGTCTCTGCAGGGGCTTCTCTACGAGCAGTACTTC.

The gene calls are TRBV9 and TRBJ2-2, with D hard to call. V was cut by 5 bases and J by 1 base, with 9 bases left in between. The length of the CDR3 is 14 residues. Germline CDR1 SGDLS, CDR2 YYNGEE. CDR3 coding DNA: TGTGCCAGCAGTCCCCGGTTGAACACCGGGGAGCTGTTTTTT. As protein: CASSPRLNTGELFF.

The CDR3 nucleotides read TGTGCCAGTAGTATGTCTGACAGGGTCACAGATACGCAGTATTTT. This codes for CASSMSDRVTDTQYF. J is TRBJ2-3 and V is TRBV19, with 7 bases matching TRBD1. Germline CDR1 and CDR2: LNHDA and SQIVND (reference sequence). V trimming: 3 bases; J trimming: 2 bases; junction bases outside the gene matches: 5. The CDR3 is 15 residues long.

V is TRBV27 and J is TRBJ2-7, with 8 positions matching TRBD1. The germline V gene encodes CDR1 MNHEY and CDR2 SMNVEV (reference sequence). The length of the CDR3 is 17 residues. The J segment lost 1 base and the V segment lost 0 bases, leaving 8 bases of the junction unmatched. The chain's CDR3 is CASSLSQGAIVSYEQYF. In DNA, the CDR3 is TGTGCCAGCAGTTTATCCCAGGGGGCGATTGTTTCCTACGAGCAGTACTTC.